Listed here are 17 T cell receptor beta chains from one sample, sequenced in a study of blood T cell repertoires in COVID-19. Libraries were prepared by immunoSEQ multiplex PCR; TCRdb keeps only in-frame clonotypes and omits some of them. The sample shows 99,000 or so clones, about three quarters of them seen only once. The source material was peripheral blood. The receptors derive from a woman in her 70s with acute or convalescent COVID-19.

The chain couples TRBV19 to TRBJ2-7; the D gene is possibly TRBD2 (5 bases). V was cut by 1 base and J by 4 bases, with 11 bases left in between. The germline CDR1 and CDR2 sequences are LNHDA and SQIVND (reference sequence). The CDR3 is 14 amino acids. CDR3 coding DNA: TGTGCCAGTAGTATAGCCGGGGAAAGGTACGAGCAGTACTTC. It yields the protein CASSIAGERYEQYF.

The rearrangement links TRBV29-1 to TRBJ1-6, with a weak D call TRBD1 (5 bases). The CDR3 spans 13 residues. The germline V gene encodes CDR1 SQVTM and CDR2 ANQGSEA. The germline V and J ends were trimmed by 4 bases and 7 bases, with 11 bases remaining between them. CDR3 bases: TGCAGCGTTGCTTCAGGGTTCAATTCACCCCTCCACTTT. Its protein product is CSVASGFNSPLHF.

The rearrangement joins TRBV5-4 to TRBJ1-1; no firm D call. Per germline, CDR1 SGHNT and CDR2 YYREEE (reference sequence). V shed 0 bases and J shed 0 bases, with 6 bases lying between them. This CDR3 is 14 amino acids long. Here the CDR3 DNA reads TGTGCCAGCAGCTTGGAGCCAATGAACACTGAAGCTTTCTTT. This translates into CASSLEPMNTEAFF.

The chain joins TRBV6-5 to TRBJ1-1, with 7 bases matching TRBD1. Germline CDR1 is MNHEY and CDR2 is SVGAGI. Trimming cost V 7 bases and J 4 bases; bases outside gene matches: 6. CDR3 length: 13 residues. Written as DNA, the CDR3 is TGTGCCAGCACTACCCCAGGGGGCACTGAAGCTTTCTTT. This codes for CASTTPGGTEAFF.

The chain has TRBV18 and TRBJ1-3, with D unresolved. CDR1 is KGHSH and CDR2 is LQKENI in the germline V gene. The CDR3 is 15 amino acids. V was cut by 0 bases and J by 3 bases, with 9 bases left in between. The CDR3 coding sequence is TGTGCCAGCTCACCACCCCGACCGGGTGGAAACACCATATATTTT. Residues: CASSPPRPGGNTIYF.

The rearrangement uses TRBV6-1 and TRBJ2-6, with D maybe TRBD1 (5 bases). The V gene lost 6 bases and the J gene lost 2 bases, with 17 bases spanning the gap. This CDR3 is built from 17 residues. CDR1 and CDR2 (germline): MNHNS, SASEGT. The CDR3, as DNA: TGTGCCAGCAGGGAACAGGTCAGCACCCCTGGGGCCAACGTCCTGACTTTC. It encodes CASREQVSTPGANVLTF.

V usage is TRBV2 and J usage is TRBJ1-2; 8 nucleotides line up with TRBD1. The J segment lost 8 bases and the V segment lost 6 bases, leaving 11 bases of the junction unmatched. Germline assignment: CDR1 SNHLY and CDR2 FYNNEI. CDR3 length: 14 amino acids. DNA for the CDR3: TGTGCCAGCAGGGATCAGACAGGGGCTGGGGGCTACACCTTC. It yields the protein CASRDQTGAGGYTF.

This clone was seen a handful of times. CDR3 protein: CASSFRRGNGYTF. In DNA form, the CDR3 reads TGTGCCAGCAGCTTTCGCAGGGGGAACGGCTACACCTTC. The chain joins TRBV7-8 to TRBJ1-2, with 7 bases identical to TRBD1. The CDR3 runs 13 residues. Unmatched junction bases numbered 6, after V lost 3 bases and J lost 8 bases. Germline CDR1 SGHVS, CDR2 FQNEAQ.

The CDR3 sequence: CASSNYLAKNIQYF. The DNA for the CDR3 is TGTGCCAGCAGCAACTATCTAGCCAAAAACATTCAGTACTTC. The rearrangement joins TRBV7-9 to TRBJ2-4; D remains ambiguous. Germline CDR1 SEHNR, CDR2 FQNEAQ (reference sequence). Trimming took 5 bases from V and 0 from J, leaving 8 bases between them. This CDR3 spans 14 amino acids.

The chain is built from TRBV18 and TRBJ2-2, with D maybe TRBD1 (5 bases). The CDR3 runs 14 residues. The V gene's germline CDR1 is KGHSH and CDR2 LQKENI. Trimming took off 4 bases at V and 4 bases at J, with 10 bases between the two ends. In nucleotides, the CDR3 is TGTGCCAGCTCACTTCGACAGCGCACCGGGGAGCTGTTTTTT. It translates to CASSLRQRTGELFF.

This clone was observed at least ten times. V is TRBV5-1 and J is TRBJ2-3; D remains unclear. The CDR3 has 14 residues. Between the trimmed V and J ends, which lost 0 bases and 0 bases, there was a span of 5 bases. The germline CDR1 and CDR2 sequences are SGHRS and YFSETQ. Here the CDR3 reads CASSLATSTDTQYF. The CDR3 DNA reads as TGCGCCAGCAGCTTGGCAACTAGCACAGATACGCAGTATTTT.

The chain couples TRBV10-1 to TRBJ2-5; TRBD1 aligns across 7 bases. V shed 8 bases, J shed 2 bases, and the junction held 8 bases outside the gene matches. The CDR3 loop spans 14 amino acids. Per the germline V gene, CDR1 is WNHNN and CDR2 is SYGVQD (reference sequence). The DNA for the CDR3 is TGCGCCAGCTTACGGGACAGCCGACAAGAGACCCAGTACTTC. It yields the protein CASLRDSRQETQYF.

The count of this clone is one. The chain is built from TRBV12-3 or TRBV12-4 and TRBJ1-2; D might be TRBD1 (6 bases). This CDR3 contains 13 residues. V was trimmed by 5 bases and J by 8 bases, leaving 15 bases between them. CDR3 protein: CASSARGRGGYTF. CDR3 bases: TGTGCCAGCAGTGCAAGGGGGAGAGGGGGCTACACCTTC.

This clone has just one count. The chain recombines TRBV6-5 with TRBJ2-3, with 11 bases lining up with TRBD2. Per the germline V gene, CDR1 is MNHEY and CDR2 is SVGAGI. V was pared by 7 bases and J by 3 bases, with 3 bases of the junction left unmatched. The CDR3 is made up of 14 amino acids. DNA for the CDR3: TGTGCCAGCAAGGCTAGCGGGGGGACAGATACGCAGTATTTT. Translation gives CASKASGGTDTQYF.

This clone has just one count. The genes are TRBV5-1 and TRBJ2-7, with D tentatively TRBD2 (5 bases). The germline gives CDR1 SGHRS, CDR2 YFSETQ. The CDR3 extends over 13 amino acids. Trimming left V 0 bases short and J 8 bases short, with 12 bases between. The CDR3 nucleotides read TGCGCCAGCAGCTTGGGGACCGGGGATAAGCAGTACTTC. Its translation: CASSLGTGDKQYF.

This rearrangement joins TRBV7-2 to TRBJ1-6; D is possibly TRBD1 (5 bases). CDR1 is SGHTA, CDR2 FQGNSA, per germline. Deletions cut 0 bases from V and 7 bases from J, with 19 bases between. The CDR3 sequence is 18 residues long. The CDR3 coding sequence is TGTGCCAGCAGCTTAGCGCGGGGACCTAGGGGAATGAATTCACCCCTCCACTTT. Its translation: CASSLARGPRGMNSPLHF.

This clone was counted a single time. The rearrangement joins TRBV19 to TRBJ2-1; possible D gene TRBD1, 5 bases. Germline-derived CDR1 and CDR2 are LNHDA and SQIVND (reference sequence). The CDR3 runs to 12 residues. V shed 3 bases and J shed 9 bases, with 9 bases lying between them. In DNA form, the CDR3 reads TGTGCCAGTAGTATGAAAAGGGGTGAGCAGTTCTTC. Translated: CASSMKRGEQFF.